The 21 T cell receptor beta chains below were found in one sample sequenced in a study of blood T cell repertoires in COVID-19. Profiled with immunoSEQ multiplex PCR; TCRdb holds only in-frame clones, not every one. The sample lists around 120,000 clones, over 55% occurring once. Sequences were obtained from peripheral blood. These receptors came from a woman between 65 and 79 years old with acute or convalescent COVID-19.

The chain is built from TRBV7-2 and TRBJ1-1; D is possibly TRBD1 (5 bases). The CDR3 spans 12 residues. Germline V gene sequence: CDR1 SGHTA, CDR2 FQGNSA. The V end was cut by 3 bases, the J end by 10 bases, with 12 bases between. In DNA, the CDR3 is TGTGCCAGCAGCTTCCCAGGGAAGAGAGCTTTCTTT. Its protein product is CASSFPGKRAFF.

The V call is TRBV5-1, the J call TRBJ1-1; D gene unclear. V was trimmed by 0 bases and J by 2 bases, leaving 14 bases between them. Germline V CDR1 and CDR2: SGHRS, YFSETQ. There are 16 residues in the CDR3. The CDR3 here is CASSLDTVVANTEAFF. The CDR3 DNA is TGCGCCAGCAGCTTGGACACCGTGGTAGCCAACACTGAAGCTTTCTTT. Combining the CDR3 with reference TRBV5-1 and TRBJ1-1 gives the whole variable domain KAGVTQTPRYLIKTRGQQVTLSCSPISGHRSVSWYQQTPGQGLQFLFEYFSETQRNKGNFPGRFSGRQFSNSRSEMNVSTLELGDSALYLCASSLDTVVANTEAFFGQGTRLTVV.

CDR3 region: CASSLKGRTPLHF. CDR3 in DNA: TGTGCCAGCAGCTTAAAGGGGCGCACACCCCTCCACTTT. This chain uses TRBV7-3 with TRBJ1-6; TRBD1 is a possible D gene (5 bases). The CDR3 length is 13 residues. Trimming stripped 1 base from V and 11 bases from J, with 9 bases between. The germline V gene encodes CDR1 SGHTA and CDR2 FQGTGA.

The rearrangement links TRBV7-3 to TRBJ2-6, with a weak D call TRBD2 (6 bases). V was trimmed by 1 base and J by 2 bases, leaving 12 bases between them. The V gene's germline CDR1 is SGHTA and CDR2 FQGTGA. The CDR3 is made up of 17 amino acids. CDR3: CASSLNAGGTGANVLTF. DNA for the CDR3: TGTGCCAGCAGCTTAAATGCCGGGGGAACTGGGGCCAACGTCCTGACTTTC.

This clone has a handful of counts. The chain employs TRBV2 and TRBJ2-2; D is perhaps TRBD2 (5 bases). The V gene's germline CDR1 is SNHLY and CDR2 FYNNEI. V dropped 6 bases and J dropped 3 bases, with 8 bases sitting between them. There are 13 residues in the CDR3. The CDR3 loop reads CASRVGDTGELFF. DNA for the CDR3: TGTGCCAGCAGGGTCGGGGACACCGGGGAGCTGTTTTTT.

This chain's CDR3 is CAWSDIAGALYNEQFF. The CDR3, as DNA: TGTGCCTGGAGCGACATAGCGGGAGCCCTATACAATGAGCAGTTCTTC. V and J are TRBV30 and TRBJ2-1; TRBD2 aligns across 9 bases. CDR3 size: 16 residues. Germline V gene data show CDR1 as GTSNPN and CDR2 as SVGIG (reference sequence). The J segment lost 4 bases and the V segment lost 3 bases, leaving 10 bases of the junction unmatched.

The chain joins TRBV27 to TRBJ2-2, with 9 bases identical to TRBD1. V gave up 6 bases and J gave up 0 bases; unmatched junction bases: 8. From germline, CDR1 is MNHEY and CDR2 SMNVEV (reference sequence). This CDR3 region has 17 residues. CDR3 loop: CASRRLGQGTNTGELFF. Here the CDR3 DNA reads TGTGCCAGCAGACGTCTCGGACAGGGGACGAACACCGGGGAGCTGTTTTTT.

This chain links TRBV27 with TRBJ1-2; the match to TRBD1 covers 7 bases. CDR1 is MNHEY and CDR2 is SMNVEV in the germline V gene (reference sequence). This CDR3 has 13 residues. V gave up 5 bases and J gave up 8 bases; unmatched junction bases: 8. The CDR3 region has the DNA TGTGCCAGCAGTACCCGACAGGGCGCGGGCTACACCTTC. Its protein is CASSTRQGAGYTF.

J is TRBJ2-7 and V is TRBV28; TRBD1 agrees at 9 bases. The germline V gene has CDR1 MDHEN and CDR2 SYDVKM. The CDR3 extends over 17 amino acids. V dropped 4 bases and J dropped 0; count of bases not matched to a gene: 10. CDR3 loop: CASSYPGWGQGSYEQYF. Here the CDR3 DNA reads TGTGCCAGCAGTTACCCAGGATGGGGACAGGGCTCCTACGAGCAGTACTTC.

This clone came up once. The chain is built from TRBV5-6 and TRBJ1-1; D may be TRBD1 (5 bases). The germline V and J ends were trimmed by 4 bases and 7 bases, with 11 bases remaining between them. Looked up from germline, CDR1 is SGHDT and CDR2 is YYEEEE. CDR3 size: 12 residues. DNA for the CDR3: TGTGCCAGCAGCACGGACACTAATGAAGCTTTCTTT. This translates into CASSTDTNEAFF.

The J gene is TRBJ2-2, the V gene TRBV5-5; 7 bases line up with TRBD1. The trim removed 2 bases at V and 7 bases at J, leaving 5 bases unmatched. Germline lookup yields CDR1 SGHKS and CDR2 YYEKEE (reference sequence). The CDR3 is 14 residues long. The CDR3 protein is CASSLDQGVGELFF. The CDR3 bases are TGTGCCAGCAGCTTAGATCAGGGGGTCGGGGAGCTGTTTTTT.

The chain has TRBV9 and TRBJ2-7; the match to TRBD1 covers 8 bases. V lost 0 bases, J lost 2 bases, and 4 bases stayed unmatched. The V gene's germline CDR1 is SGDLS and CDR2 YYNGEE. CDR3 length: 15 amino acids. The DNA for the CDR3 is TGTGCCAGCAGCGTAGGCCCGACAGGGGCCTACGAGCAGTACTTC. Protein product: CASSVGPTGAYEQYF.

A few counts support this clone. The J gene is TRBJ2-5, the V gene TRBV9, with TRBD1 as a possible D gene (6 bases). Germline CDR1 is SGDLS and CDR2 is YYNGEE. Between the trimmed V and J ends, which lost 4 bases and 3 bases, there was a span of 10 bases. The CDR3 has 13 residues. The chain's CDR3 is CASSRTVEETQYF. CDR3 DNA sequence: TGTGCCAGCAGCCGGACAGTTGAAGAGACCCAGTACTTC.

V and J are TRBV7-9 and TRBJ2-7, with D perhaps TRBD1 (6 bases). The V end lost 1 base, the J end lost 6 bases, and 13 bases lay between the germline ends. The CDR3 is made up of 14 amino acids. CDR1 is SEHNR and CDR2 is FQNEAQ in the germline V gene (reference sequence). The CDR3 bases are TGTGCCAGCAGCTTAGGTTCGAACAGGGTCGAGCAGTACTTC. The encoded protein is CASSLGSNRVEQYF.

The CDR3 is CASSYDGGNQPQHF. For the CDR3, the DNA is TGTGCCAGCAGTTACGACGGGGGCAATCAGCCCCAGCATTTT. The chain recombines TRBV6-6 with TRBJ1-5; no reliable D call. The CDR3 has 14 amino acids. The V end was cut by 2 bases, the J end by 2 bases, with 7 bases between. CDR1 and CDR2 (germline): MNHNY, SVGAGI (reference sequence).

The chain is built from TRBV24-1 and TRBJ2-7; TRBD1 matches 8 bases. V was pared by 4 bases and J by 8 bases, with 9 bases of the junction left unmatched. The CDR3 extends over 14 amino acids. The germline gives CDR1 KGHDR, CDR2 SFDVKD. The CDR3, as DNA: TGTGCCACCAGTGAGACCGGGACAGGTAAAAAGCAGTACTTC. Its protein product is CATSETGTGKKQYF.

This clone has just a few counts. V and J are TRBV10-3 and TRBJ1-1; weak D call: TRBD1 (5 bases). V was trimmed by 4 bases and J by 6 bases, leaving 12 bases between them. The CDR3 length is 13 residues. The V gene's germline CDR1 is ENHRY and CDR2 SYGVKD. CDR3 sequence: CAISGKAGAEAFF. Written as DNA, the CDR3 is TGTGCCATCAGTGGCAAGGCGGGGGCTGAAGCTTTCTTT.

The chain has TRBV12-5 and TRBJ2-3, with TRBD1 matching 9 bases. The CDR3 consists of 14 residues. CDR1 and CDR2 from the germline V gene are LGHNT and FRNRAP. J gave up 4 bases and V 1 base, and 0 bases lay outside the gene matches. The CDR3 bases are TGTGCTAGTGGTTTGGGGACAGGGGCAGATACGCAGTATTTT. This translates into CASGLGTGADTQYF. The full variable domain, its missing parts supplied by reference TRBV12-5 and TRBJ2-3, is DARVTQTPRHKVTEMGQEVTMRCQPILGHNTVFWYRQTMMQGLELLAYFRNRAPLDDSGMPKDRFSAEMPDATLATLKIQPSEPRDSAVYFCASGLGTGADTQYFGPGTRLTVL.

The chain recombines TRBV19 with TRBJ2-7, with 7 bases that match TRBD1. The CDR3 has 14 residues. Germline values: CDR1 LNHDA, CDR2 SQIVND (reference sequence). V shed 6 bases, J shed 0 bases, and the junction held 5 bases outside the gene matches. CDR3 sequence: CASRDRLNSYEQYF. The CDR3 nucleotides read TGTGCCAGTAGGGACAGGCTAAACTCCTACGAGCAGTACTTC.

The J gene is TRBJ2-2, the V gene TRBV5-6; D remains unclear. V lost 0 bases and J 7 bases, leaving 10 bases between the germline ends. This CDR3 has 14 amino acids. In germline, CDR1 is SGHDT, CDR2 YYEEEE. CDR3 nucleotides: TGTGCCAGCAGCTTGGCCCTAGAGGTCGGGGAGCTGTTTTTT. It specifies CASSLALEVGELFF.

The rearrangement joins TRBV4-1 to TRBJ2-5; TRBD2 might be the D (6 bases). CDR1 is MGHRA, CDR2 YSYEKL, per germline. The V gene lost 0 bases and the J gene lost 1 base, with 9 bases spanning the gap. The CDR3 sequence is 15 residues long. The DNA of the CDR3 is TGCGCCAGCAGCCAAGACCCCGGGGGCCAAGAGACCCAGTACTTC. It is translated as CASSQDPGGQETQYF.